A selection of T cell receptor beta chains follows, all from one sample in a study of T cells in Graves' hyperthyroidism and ophthalmopathy. MiXCR, run by TCRdb on the multiplex PCR reads, gives a single entry per CDR3 protein. The repertoire includes hundreds of thousands of distinct CDR3 sequences, roughly 25% of them detected once, and approximately 10% sits in the top ten. Sequencing was carried out using blood. The receptors come from a woman aged 25 to 39 with Graves' ophthalmopathy. Each CDR3 is given with its conserved first and last residue. Each record gives: V gene, CDR3 protein.

TRBV12-3/TRBV12-4,CASSLDRVERQPQHF
TRBV15,CATSRDQLGYEQYF
TRBV29-1,CSASTGGLEGAFF
TRBV29-1,CSVAVLPLTDTQYF
TRBV29-1,CSPGVRTGGVRAEAFF
TRBV5-1,CASSLESGGVTEAFF
TRBV28,CASSPDRGRRETQYF
TRBV11-2,CASSPWVSGGNIQYF
TRBV29-1,CSVDGQGALGYTF
TRBV20-1,CSARVDGPETQYF
TRBV5-1,CASTDSYEQYF
TRBV7-2,CASSSISNQPQHF